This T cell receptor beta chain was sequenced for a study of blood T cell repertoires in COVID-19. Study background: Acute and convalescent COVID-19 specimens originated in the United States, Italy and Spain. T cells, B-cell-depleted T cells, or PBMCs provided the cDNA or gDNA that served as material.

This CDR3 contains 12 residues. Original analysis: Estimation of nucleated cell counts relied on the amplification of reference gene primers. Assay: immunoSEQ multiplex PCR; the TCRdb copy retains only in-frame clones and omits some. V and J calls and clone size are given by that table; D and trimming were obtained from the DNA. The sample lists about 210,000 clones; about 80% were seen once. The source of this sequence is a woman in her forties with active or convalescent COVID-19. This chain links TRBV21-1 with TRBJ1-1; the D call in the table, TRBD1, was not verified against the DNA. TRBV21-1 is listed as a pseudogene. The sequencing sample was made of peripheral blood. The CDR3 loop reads CASNRDRDEAFF. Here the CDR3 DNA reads TGTGCCAGCAACCGGGACAGGGATGAAGCTTTCTTT.